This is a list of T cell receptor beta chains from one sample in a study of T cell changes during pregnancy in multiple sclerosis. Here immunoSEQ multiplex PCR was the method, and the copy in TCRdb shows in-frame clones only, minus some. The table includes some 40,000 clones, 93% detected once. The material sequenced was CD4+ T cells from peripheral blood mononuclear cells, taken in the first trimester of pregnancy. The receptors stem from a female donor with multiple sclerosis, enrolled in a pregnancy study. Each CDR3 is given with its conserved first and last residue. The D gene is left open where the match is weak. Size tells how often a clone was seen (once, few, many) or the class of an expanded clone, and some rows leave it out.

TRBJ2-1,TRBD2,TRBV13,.,TGTGCCAGCAGCTACGGGACTAGCTCCTACAATGAGCAGTTCTTC,CASSYGTSSYNEQFF
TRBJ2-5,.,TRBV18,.,TGTGCCAGCTCACCTCAACAGGGGAGGCAAGAGACCCAGTACTTC,CASSPQQGRQETQYF
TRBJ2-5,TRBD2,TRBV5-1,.,TGCGCCAGCAGCCTAGGACTAGCGGTTGGGTACCAAGAGACCCAGTACTTC,CASSLGLAVGYQETQYF
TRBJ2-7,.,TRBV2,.,TGTGCCAGCAGGTTCGTCGCGGGTGCCTACGAGCAGTACTTC,CASRFVAGAYEQYF
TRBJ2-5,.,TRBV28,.,TGTGCCAGCATGGGGTCGGGGGAGACCCAGTACTTC,CASMGSGETQYF
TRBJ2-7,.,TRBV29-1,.,TGCAGCGTTGAAGATCGAACAGGGAGCACCTACGAGCAGTACTTC,CSVEDRTGSTYEQYF
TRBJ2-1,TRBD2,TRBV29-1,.,TGCAGCGTCGGCCCCCGGGGAGGAACTAGCGGGGGGGCAGTTGAGCAGTTCTTC,CSVGPRGGTSGGAVEQFF
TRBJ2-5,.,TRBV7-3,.,TGTGCCAGCAGCTTAACGGCTACGGGGGAGACCCAGTACTTC,CASSLTATGETQYF
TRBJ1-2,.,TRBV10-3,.,TGTGCCATCAGTGAGCTTGGGGACACCTCGTCCGGCTACACCTTC,CAISELGDTSSGYTF
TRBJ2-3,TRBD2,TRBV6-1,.,TGTGCCAGCAGTGTTAGCGGGGGGGCGCGTACAGATACGCAGTATTTT,CASSVSGGARTDTQYF
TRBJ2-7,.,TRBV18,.,TGTGCCAGCTCACCCGGTATCTCCTACGAGCAGTACTTC,CASSPGISYEQYF
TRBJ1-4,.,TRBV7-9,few,TGTGCCAGCAGCGTAGACAGTCCAACTAATGAAAAACTGTTTTTT,CASSVDSPTNEKLFF
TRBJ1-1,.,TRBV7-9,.,TGTGCCAGCAGCTTAACTGGGGGAGGCACTGAAGCTTTCTTT,CASSLTGGGTEAFF
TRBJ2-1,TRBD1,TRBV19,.,TGTGCCAGTATCGAAACCGGGACAGGGCTAGAGAGGCAGTTCTTC,CASIETGTGLERQFF
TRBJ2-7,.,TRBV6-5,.,TGTGCCAGCAGCCCAGAGGCAGACCGGGAGCAGTACTTC,CASSPEADREQYF
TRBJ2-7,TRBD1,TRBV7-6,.,TGTGCCAGCAGCTTAAACAGGGGTGACGAGCAGTACTTC,CASSLNRGDEQYF
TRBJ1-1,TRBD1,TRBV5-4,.,TGTGCCAGCAGCTTCACAGGGGGGGATCGCACTGAAGCTTTCTTT,CASSFTGGDRTEAFF
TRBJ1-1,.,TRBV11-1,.,TGTGCCAGCAGCTACTATACGGACACTGAAGCTTTCTTT,CASSYYTDTEAFF
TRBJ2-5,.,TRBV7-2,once,TGTGCCAGCAGCTTATTAGGGGGAGGGGGCCAAGAGACCCAGTACTTC,CASSLLGGGGQETQYF
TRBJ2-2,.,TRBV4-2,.,TGTGCCAGCAGGGGGGGACGGAACACCGGGGAGCTGTTTTTT,CASRGGRNTGELFF
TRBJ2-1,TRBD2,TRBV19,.,TGTGCCAGTAGTAACCACCGGACTAGCGGGGGGAGCTCCTACAATGAGCAGTTCTTC,CASSNHRTSGGSSYNEQFF
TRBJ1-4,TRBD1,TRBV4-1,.,TGCGCCAGCAGCCAAGAAGAGACAGGGGTTCGCGAAAAACTGTTTTTT,CASSQEETGVREKLFF
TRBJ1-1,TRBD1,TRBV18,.,TGTGCCAGCTCACCGAATGCTGGACAGGGGATGTTGAACACTGAAGCTTTCTTT,CASSPNAGQGMLNTEAFF
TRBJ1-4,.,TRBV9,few,TGTGCCAGCAGCGTAGCAGGACACAGTAGTGAAAAACTGTTTTTT,CASSVAGHSSEKLFF
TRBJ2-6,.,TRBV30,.,TGTGCCTGGAGTAGGGGGTCTGGGAGGGATGTTGCAGGGGCCAACGTCCTGACTTTC,CAWSRGSGRDVAGANVLTF
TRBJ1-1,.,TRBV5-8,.,TGTGCCAGCAGCTTGGGACGGGGGAACACTGAAGCTTTCTTT,CASSLGRGNTEAFF
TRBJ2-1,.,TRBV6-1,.,TGTGCCAGCAGTGAACAGGCCTCCTACAATGAGCAGTTCTTC,CASSEQASYNEQFF
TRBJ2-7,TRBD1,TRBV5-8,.,TGTGCCAGCAGCTTGGACGTGACAGGGACCTACGAGCAGTACTTC,CASSLDVTGTYEQYF
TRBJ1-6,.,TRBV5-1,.,TGCGCCAGCAGCTTGTCTTCTTATAATTCACCCCTCCACTTT,CASSLSSYNSPLHF